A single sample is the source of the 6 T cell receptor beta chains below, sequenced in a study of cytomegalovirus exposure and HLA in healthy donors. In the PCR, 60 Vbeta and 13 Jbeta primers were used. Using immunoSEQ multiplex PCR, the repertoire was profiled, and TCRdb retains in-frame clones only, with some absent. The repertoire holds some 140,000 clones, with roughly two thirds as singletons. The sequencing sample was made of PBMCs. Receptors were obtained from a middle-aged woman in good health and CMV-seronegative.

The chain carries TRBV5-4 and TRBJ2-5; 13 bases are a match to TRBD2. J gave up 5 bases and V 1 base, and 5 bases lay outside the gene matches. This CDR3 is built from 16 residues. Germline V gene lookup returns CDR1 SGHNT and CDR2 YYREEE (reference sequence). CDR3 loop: CASSLRGLAGKETQYF. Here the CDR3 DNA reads TGTGCCAGCAGCTTGAGGGGACTAGCGGGGAAGGAGACCCAGTACTTC.

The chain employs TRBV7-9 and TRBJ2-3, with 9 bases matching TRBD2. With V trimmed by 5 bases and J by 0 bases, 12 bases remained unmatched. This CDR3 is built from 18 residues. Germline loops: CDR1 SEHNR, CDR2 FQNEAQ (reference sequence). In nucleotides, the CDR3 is TGTGCCAGCAGCCGACGACCGTCGCTAGCGGGGAGCACAGATACGCAGTATTTT. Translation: CASSRRPSLAGSTDTQYF.

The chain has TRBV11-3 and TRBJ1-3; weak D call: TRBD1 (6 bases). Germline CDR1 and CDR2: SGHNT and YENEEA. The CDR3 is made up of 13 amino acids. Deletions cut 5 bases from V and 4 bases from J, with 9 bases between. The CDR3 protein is CASSLGQGNTIYF. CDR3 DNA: TGTGCCAGCAGCCTTGGACAGGGAAACACCATATATTTT.

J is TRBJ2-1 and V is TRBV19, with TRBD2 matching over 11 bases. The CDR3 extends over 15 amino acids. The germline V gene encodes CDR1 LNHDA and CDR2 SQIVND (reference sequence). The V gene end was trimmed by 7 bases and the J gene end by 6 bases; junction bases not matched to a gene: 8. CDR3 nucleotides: TGTGCCAGTACCCCTAGCGGGGGGCTACCCAATGAGCAGTTCTTC. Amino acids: CASTPSGGLPNEQFF.

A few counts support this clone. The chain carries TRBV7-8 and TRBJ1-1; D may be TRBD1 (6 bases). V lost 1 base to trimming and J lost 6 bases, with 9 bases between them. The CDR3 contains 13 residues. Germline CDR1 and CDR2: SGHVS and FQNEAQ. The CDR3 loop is CASSLGRQAEAFF. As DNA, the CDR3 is TGTGCCAGCAGCTTAGGTAGACAGGCTGAAGCTTTCTTT.

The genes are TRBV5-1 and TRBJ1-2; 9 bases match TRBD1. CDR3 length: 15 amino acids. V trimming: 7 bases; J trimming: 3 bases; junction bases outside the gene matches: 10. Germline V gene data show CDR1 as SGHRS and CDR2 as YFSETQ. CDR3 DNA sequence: TGCGCCAGCGGTACACAGGGGGCGTCGGACTATGGCTACACCTTC. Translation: CASGTQGASDYGYTF.